The 23 T cell receptor beta chains below were found in one sample sequenced in a study of blood T cells in healthy people across ages. Sample-barcoded 5' priming and a J-beta primer mix drove a second PCR of 7 to 11 cycles. TCRdb fed the 5' RACE reads into MiXCR, producing one record per CDR3 protein. The table records fewer than 600,000 distinct CDR3 sequences, roughly a quarter of them present only once. The data were also submitted as part of a second study, on T cells of mothers and their children.

Sequencing was performed on blood. These receptors were taken from a boy aged 2 to 10 in good health.

This clonotype was counted between two and nine times. The chain combines TRBV9 with TRBJ2-1; perhaps TRBD2 as D (5 bases). Germline V gene data show CDR1 as SGDLS and CDR2 as YYNGEE. V was clipped by 4 bases and J by 1 base, with 12 bases between them. The CDR3 extends over 15 amino acids. This chain's CDR3 is CASSTDGGSYNEQFF. The CDR3 DNA reads TGTGCCAGCAGCACCGACGGCGGGTCCTACAATGAGCAGTTCTTC.

J is TRBJ2-6 and V is TRBV27; D uncertain. Germline CDR1 MNHEY, CDR2 SMNVEV (reference sequence). Between the trimmed V and J ends, which lost 5 bases and 0 bases, there was a span of 17 bases. This CDR3 is 18 amino acids long. The CDR3 nucleotides read TGTGCCAGCAGTCCCCATGCCGGACCAAACTCTGGGGCCAACGTCCTGACTTTC. Amino acid sequence: CASSPHAGPNSGANVLTF. Variable domain in full (rest from reference TRBV27 and TRBJ2-6): EAQVTQNPRYLITVTGKKLTVTCSQNMNHEYMSWYRQDPGLGLRQIYYSMNVEVTDKGDVPEGYKVSRKEKRNFPLILESPSPNQTSLYFCASSPHAGPNSGANVLTFGAGSRLTVL.

The chain recombines TRBV11-2 with TRBJ2-1, with TRBD1 as a possible D gene (5 bases). The V and J ends lost 5 bases and 12 bases respectively, with 26 bases between them. The CDR3 runs 16 residues. Looked up from germline, CDR1 is SGHAT and CDR2 is FQNNGV. In DNA, the CDR3 is TGTGCCAGCAGCACCCTTACAGGACGACCTCAAACGCGGCAGTTCTTC. Its translation: CASSTLTGRPQTRQFF. Using reference TRBV11-2 and TRBJ2-1 for the parts outside the CDR3, the full variable domain is EAGVAQSPRYKIIEKRQSVAFWCNPISGHATLYWYQQILGQGPKLLIQFQNNGVVDDSQLPKDRFSAERLKGVDSTLKIQPAKLEDSAVYLCASSTLTGRPQTRQFFGPGTRLTVL.

The V gene is TRBV15, the J gene TRBJ1-6, with TRBD1 matching 9 bases. CDR3 length: 15 amino acids. Germline CDR1 reads LNHNV; CDR2 reads YYDKDF (reference sequence). V lost 0 bases, J lost 7 bases, and 1 base stayed unmatched. This chain's CDR3 is CATSREGQGNSPLHF. The CDR3 DNA follows: TGTGCCACCAGCAGAGAGGGACAGGGAAATTCACCCCTCCACTTT.

This chain joins TRBV6-2 or TRBV6-3 and TRBJ2-7; D may be TRBD1 or TRBD2 (5 bases each). The CDR3 runs to 14 residues. Trimming removed 5 bases at V and 2 bases at J, with 13 bases between. The germline V gene has CDR1 MNHEY and CDR2 SVGEGT. Written as DNA, the CDR3 is TGTGCCAGCAGTGCTCGGGACGGTCCCTACGAGCAGTACTTC. Its protein product is CASSARDGPYEQYF.

The chain recombines TRBV6-1 with TRBJ1-2; 7 bases align to TRBD1. Unmatched junction bases numbered 11, after V lost 5 bases and J lost 8 bases. The V gene's germline CDR1 is MNHNS and CDR2 SASEGT. This CDR3 region has 14 residues. CDR3 in DNA: TGTGCCAGCAGTATCCGGGACAGTAGTTCCGGCTACACCTTC. Its translation: CASSIRDSSSGYTF.

The genes are TRBV20-1 and TRBJ2-3; 7 nucleotides match TRBD1. Germline V gives CDR1 DFQATT, CDR2 SNEGSKA (reference sequence). This CDR3 region has 15 residues. The J segment lost 0 bases and the V segment lost 2 bases, leaving 5 bases of the junction unmatched. The CDR3 sequence is CSARRDSASTDTQYF. The CDR3 DNA sequence: TGCAGTGCTAGAAGGGACAGCGCTAGCACAGATACGCAGTATTTT.

This clonotype was detected only a few times. This CDR3 reads CASSPPLEYAGELFF. The CDR3 DNA sequence: TGTGCCAGCAGCCCCCCTCTAGAGTACGCCGGGGAGCTGTTTTTT. The chain has TRBV7-9 and TRBJ2-2; no reliable D call. The CDR3 runs 15 residues. The V end was cut by 5 bases, the J end by 6 bases, with 16 bases between. Germline V gene data show CDR1 as SEHNR and CDR2 as FQNEAQ (reference sequence).

This clonotype was seen only a few times. The chain uses TRBV4-1 and TRBJ2-5; D is ambiguous. V lost 5 bases and J lost 1, with 11 bases in between. The germline gives CDR1 MGHRA, CDR2 YSYEKL. The CDR3 has 14 amino acids. The DNA of the CDR3 is TGCGCCAGCAGCTTCCGGACGCTCCAAGAGACCCAGTACTTC. This encodes CASSFRTLQETQYF.

The rearrangement links TRBV20-1 to TRBJ2-5; 13 bases align to TRBD2. The CDR3 loop spans 15 amino acids. From germline, CDR1 is DFQATT and CDR2 SNEGSKA (reference sequence). The J segment lost 4 bases and the V segment lost 0 bases, leaving 2 bases of the junction unmatched. As DNA, the CDR3 is TGCAGTGCTAGAGAACTAGCGGGAGGGTCAGAGACCCAGTACTTC. Protein: CSARELAGGSETQYF.

The CDR3 loop reads CASSQASGQVSYEQYF. DNA of the CDR3: TGTGCCAGCAGCCAAGCTTCGGGGCAGGTGTCCTACGAGCAGTACTTC. The V gene is TRBV4-2, the J gene TRBJ2-7; D may be TRBD1 or TRBD2 (5 bases each). The CDR3 consists of 16 residues. V lost 1 base to trimming and J lost 1 base, with 14 bases between them. Germline V gene sequence: CDR1 LGHNA, CDR2 YNFKEQ.

The J gene is TRBJ1-2, the V gene TRBV18, with D perhaps TRBD1 (5 bases). The CDR3 length is 14 residues. Germline V gives CDR1 KGHSH, CDR2 LQKENI. V was trimmed by 2 bases and J by 2 bases, leaving 9 bases between them. The chain's CDR3 is CASSPGATNYGYTF. The CDR3 bases are TGTGCCAGCTCACCAGGGGCAACCAACTATGGCTACACCTTC.

The genes are TRBV5-1 and TRBJ2-7; 9 bases match TRBD1. The CDR3 has 15 amino acids. V lost 0 bases to trimming and J lost 4 bases; unmatched junction nucleotides: 5. Looked up from germline, CDR1 is SGHRS and CDR2 is YFSETQ. CDR3 DNA: TGCGCCAGCAGCTTGGAGCCGGGACAGGGATACGAGCAGTACTTC. It encodes CASSLEPGQGYEQYF. The entire variable domain, with the rest obtained from reference TRBV5-1 and TRBJ2-7, is as follows: KAGVTQTPRYLIKTRGQQVTLSCSPISGHRSVSWYQQTPGQGLQFLFEYFSETQRNKGNFPGRFSGRQFSNSRSEMNVSTLELGDSALYLCASSLEPGQGYEQYFGPGTRLTVT.

The chain combines TRBV15 with TRBJ1-2; 7 bases are shared with TRBD1. CDR1 is LNHNV and CDR2 is YYDKDF in the germline V gene (reference sequence). The CDR3 is 14 residues long. The V gene end was trimmed by 3 bases and the J gene end by 2 bases; junction bases not matched to a gene: 3. The CDR3 here is CATSSWTGNYGYTF. CDR3 coding DNA: TGTGCCACCAGCAGCTGGACAGGAAACTATGGCTACACCTTC.

V and J are TRBV3-1 and TRBJ1-1, with TRBD1 identical over 10 bases. The length of the CDR3 is 16 residues. V trimming: 1 base; J trimming: 11 bases; junction bases outside the gene matches: 13. Germline CDR1 and CDR2: LGHDT and YNNKEL (reference sequence). CDR3 sequence: CASSQGAGTGAGAAFF. CDR3 coding DNA: TGTGCCAGCAGCCAAGGGGCCGGGACAGGGGCCGGAGCGGCTTTCTTT.

The chain joins TRBV3-1 to TRBJ2-2; no reliable D call. This CDR3 spans 16 amino acids. CDR1 and CDR2 from the germline V gene are LGHDT and YNNKEL (reference sequence). V dropped 4 bases and J dropped 7 bases, with 19 bases sitting between them. DNA for the CDR3: TGTGCCAGCAGCCGACTCGACGGCCGCAAAGGCGGGGAGCTGTTTTTT. It specifies CASSRLDGRKGGELFF.

The genes are TRBV29-1 and TRBJ2-5, with D tentatively TRBD1 (5 bases). The J call may be wrong; the DNA end is better matched by TRBJ2-7. CDR1 is SQVTM, CDR2 ANQGSEA, per germline. The CDR3 extends over 14 amino acids. CDR3 sequence reads: CSVEAGKGTYEQYF. CDR3 in DNA: TGCAGCGTTGAAGCAGGAAAGGGGACCTACGAGCAGTACTTC.

This chain joins TRBV29-1 and TRBJ1-3, with D hard to call. This CDR3 contains 14 residues. The germline gives CDR1 SQVTM, CDR2 ANQGSEA. The V end was cut by 2 bases, the J end by 4 bases, with 12 bases between. The CDR3 sequence is CSVEPIPAGNTIYF. CDR3 in DNA: TGCAGCGTTGAACCGATCCCTGCAGGAAACACCATATATTTT.

The rearrangement joins TRBV12-3 or TRBV12-4 to TRBJ1-1, with D possibly TRBD1 on 5 matching bases. This CDR3 has 12 residues. V lost 3 bases, J lost 11 bases, and 13 bases lay in between. CDR3 DNA sequence: TGTGCCAGCAGTTTCAGACAGAGAGGCGCTTTCTTT. Translating it yields CASSFRQRGAFF.

CDR3 sequence (DNA): TGTGCCAGCGGCGTCACATTCGAGCAGTACTTC. This codes for CASGVTFEQYF. The chain has TRBV12-3 or TRBV12-4 and TRBJ2-5; D is unresolved. TRBJ2-7 matches the DNA end more closely, so the J call is doubtful. This CDR3 contains 11 residues.

This clonotype appeared a few times. The rearrangement links TRBV12-3 or TRBV12-4 to TRBJ2-3; 11 nucleotides align to TRBD2. The J segment lost 6 bases and the V segment lost 6 bases, leaving 5 bases of the junction unmatched. CDR3 size: 14 residues. The CDR3 DNA reads as TGTGCCAGCAGGGCTAGCGGGGGGACGGATACGCAGTATTTT. It specifies CASRASGGTDTQYF.

The chain joins TRBV5-1 to TRBJ1-1; 10 nucleotides match TRBD1. CDR3 size: 15 residues. After removal of 0 bases from V and 5 bases from J, the junction contained 4 bases not matched to a gene. In germline, CDR1 is SGHRS, CDR2 YFSETQ. The CDR3 bases are TGCGCCAGCAGCTTGGAGGGACAGGGGAAGACTGAAGCTTTCTTT. This sequence encodes CASSLEGQGKTEAFF.

The chain joins TRBV10-3 to TRBJ2-3; D gene ambiguous. Trimming took off 3 bases at V and 3 bases at J, with 7 bases between the two ends. The CDR3 is 13 residues long. The germline CDR1 and CDR2 sequences are ENHRY and SYGVKD. The DNA of the CDR3 is TGTGCCATCAGTGACATTAGGACAGATACGCAGTATTTT. It codes for CAISDIRTDTQYF.